This TCR beta chain was profiled in a study of T cells in Graves' hyperthyroidism and ophthalmopathy. This CDR3 contains 12 residues. Germline-derived CDR1 and CDR2 are DFQATT and SNEGSKA (reference sequence). Trimming removed 2 bases from V and 6 bases from J, with 8 bases in between. RNA transcripts gave rise to amplified TCR beta CDR3 regions. First-round RT-PCR of the TCR CDR3 relied on the HTBI primer set. TCRdb ran MiXCR on the multiplex PCR reads and lists one entry per CDR3 protein. The data show around 350,000 distinct CDR3 sequences, 19% seen once. Study results and limitations: Researchers found most expanded thyroid clonotypes above 0.001 in blood as well.

This clonotype was observed many times. Its antigen remains unknown. The V and J genes are TRBV20-1 and TRBJ2-4, with D possibly called TRBD1 or TRBD2 (5 bases each). The TCR sequence derives from a woman younger than 30 with Graves' hyperthyroidism. Sequenced: blood. The CDR3 region has the DNA TGCAGTGCTAGAACGGGGCGAAACATTCAGTACTTC. Translated: CSARTGRNIQYF.